The 16 T cell receptor beta chains below were found in one sample sequenced in a study of preoperative IRX-2 immunotherapy in early breast cancer. Some clones are missing from TCRdb's copy, which holds only in-frame ones; the method was immunoSEQ multiplex PCR. The sample yields just over 25,000 clones, roughly four fifths seen once. Treatment noted: preoperative locoregional IRX-2 cytokine immunotherapy. Sequencing used lymph node tissue, obtained after IRX-2 immunotherapy. Every receptor here comes from a human donor with breast cancer.

The chain has TRBV18 and TRBJ2-3; D is uncertain. Germline V lookup: CDR1 KGHSH, CDR2 LQKENI. V was trimmed by 4 bases and J by 2 bases, leaving 16 bases between them. This CDR3 has 16 residues. The CDR3 sequence: CASSRSTPTTTDTQYF. CDR3 DNA sequence: TGTGCCAGCTCACGATCAACCCCTACTACCACAGATACGCAGTATTTT.

The chain combines TRBV18 with TRBJ1-1; TRBD1 matches at 9 bases. CDR3 size: 15 residues. V lost 3 bases to trimming and J lost 4 bases; unmatched junction nucleotides: 6. CDR1 KGHSH and CDR2 LQKENI come from the germline V gene. CDR3: CASSPGDRGSTEAFF. The DNA of the CDR3 is TGTGCCAGCTCACCTGGAGACAGGGGGTCCACTGAAGCTTTCTTT.

The V call is TRBV6-8, the J call TRBJ1-4, with D hard to call. V lost 0 bases and J 7 bases, leaving 12 bases between the germline ends. The CDR3 runs 15 residues. The V gene's germline CDR1 is MNHGY and CDR2 SAAAGT. CDR3 region: CASSYSPGMAEKLFF. The CDR3 region has the DNA TGTGCCAGCAGTTACTCACCGGGGATGGCTGAAAAACTGTTTTTT.

The chain has TRBV12-2 and TRBJ2-5. TRBV12-2 is marked as a pseudogene. This CDR3 contains 18 residues. CDR3 residues: CASRFSRVVPARQETQYF. The DNA for the CDR3 is TGTGCAAGTCGCTTTTCTCGTGTTGTGCCAGCAAGACAAGAGACCCAGTACTTC.

The chain carries TRBV6-8 and TRBJ1-1, with TRBD1 as a possible D gene (6 bases). The germline CDR1 and CDR2 sequences are MNHGY and SAAAGT. Between the trimmed V and J ends, which lost 10 bases and 5 bases, there was a span of 14 bases. The CDR3 is 12 amino acids. This CDR3 reads CATRGQLTEAFF. The CDR3, as DNA: TGTGCCACCAGGGGACAATTGACTGAAGCTTTCTTT.

The chain links TRBV28 to TRBJ1-1; 11 positions match TRBD1. The CDR3 totals 15 residues. Germline values: CDR1 MDHEN, CDR2 SYDVKM. V lost 7 bases, J lost 4 bases, and 8 bases stayed unmatched. CDR3 region: CASITTGTGGTEAFF. The DNA of the CDR3 is TGTGCCAGCATAACTACCGGGACAGGGGGCACTGAAGCTTTCTTT. The whole variable domain, remainder taken from reference TRBV28 and TRBJ1-1, is DVKVTQSSRYLVKRTGEKVFLECVQDMDHENMFWYRQDPGLGLRLIYFSYDVKMKEKGDIPEGYSVSREKKERFSLILESASTNQTSMYLCASITTGTGGTEAFFGQGTRLTVV.

In its sample, this clone was seen a few times. This chain links TRBV19 with TRBJ1-4; TRBD1 is a possible D gene (6 bases). Per the germline V gene, CDR1 is LNHDA and CDR2 is SQIVND (reference sequence). The CDR3 is 14 amino acids. The germline V and J ends were trimmed by 6 bases and 2 bases, with 10 bases remaining between them. CDR3 sequence reads: CASSSTGTNEKLFF. CDR3 bases: TGTGCCAGTAGCTCGACAGGTACTAATGAAAAACTGTTTTTT. The variable domain in full, completed from reference TRBV19 and TRBJ1-4, reads DGGITQSPKYLFRKEGQNVTLSCEQNLNHDAMYWYRQDPGQGLRLIYYSQIVNDFQKGDIAEGYSVSREKKESFPLTVTSAQKNPTAFYLCASSSTGTNEKLFFGSGTQLSVL.

This clone has a handful of counts. The chain employs TRBV14 and TRBJ1-2; unclear D gene. V was cut by 1 base and J by 3 bases, with 9 bases left in between. Germline assignment: CDR1 SGHDN and CDR2 FVKESK. The CDR3 totals 14 residues. In DNA, the CDR3 is TGTGCCAGCAGCCAAGTCAACGGACACTATGGCTACACCTTC. This gives the protein CASSQVNGHYGYTF.

This clone was counted between two and nine times. CDR3 nucleotides: TGTGCCAGCTCACCAGTCATGAACGGGGGGGAGGGTGAGCAGTTCTTC. Translated: CASSPVMNGGEGEQFF. The J gene is TRBJ2-1, the V gene TRBV18; 8 nucleotides align to TRBD2. The CDR3 totals 16 residues. After removal of 2 bases from V and 9 bases from J, the junction contained 12 bases not matched to a gene. From germline, CDR1 is KGHSH and CDR2 LQKENI.

The genes are TRBV23-1 and TRBJ1-5, with a possible D match to TRBD1 (5 bases). TRBV23-1 is an open reading frame, and its role is uncertain. The V end was cut by 6 bases, the J end by 0 bases, with 15 bases between. This CDR3 has 16 residues. The CDR3 here is CASSQEGRDSNQPQHF. Here the CDR3 DNA reads TGCGCCAGCAGCCAAGAAGGCAGGGATAGCAATCAGCCCCAGCATTTT.

This rearrangement joins TRBV6-8 to TRBJ2-7; D may be TRBD1 (5 bases). Between the trimmed V and J ends, which lost 5 bases and 0 bases, there was a span of 11 bases. The CDR3 runs to 14 residues. The germline V gene encodes CDR1 MNHGY and CDR2 SAAAGT. The CDR3 loop is CASSHDSFSYEQYF. In DNA form, the CDR3 reads TGTGCCAGCAGTCACGACAGTTTCTCCTACGAGCAGTACTTC.

The rearrangement links TRBV30 to TRBJ1-1; 12 bases agree with TRBD1. Germline CDR1 reads GTSNPN; CDR2 reads SVGIG (reference sequence). The length of the CDR3 is 18 residues. V lost 4 bases, J lost 1 base, and 13 bases stayed unmatched. The CDR3 sequence: CAWIGDRGRFVRNTEAFF. Here the CDR3 DNA reads TGTGCCTGGATCGGGGACAGGGGGCGTTTCGTAAGGAACACTGAAGCTTTCTTT.

This sequence joins TRBV29-1 and TRBJ1-2; D possibly corresponds to TRBD1 (5 bases). V gave up 6 bases and J gave up 8 bases, with 16 bases separating them. The CDR3 has 12 residues. CDR1 and CDR2 from the germline V gene are SQVTM and ANQGSEA. The CDR3 DNA follows: TGCAGCGTAGCTCAGGGACCTTTAGGCTACACCTTC. Protein: CSVAQGPLGYTF. The complete variable domain, with remaining parts taken from reference TRBV29-1 and TRBJ1-2, reads SAVISQKPSRDICQRGTSLTIQCQVDSQVTMMFWYRQQPGQSLTLIATANQGSEATYESGFVIDKFPISRPNLTFSTLTVSNMSPEDSSIYLCSVAQGPLGYTFGSGTRLTVV.

The genes are TRBV6-8 and TRBJ1-2; 10 nucleotides line up with TRBD1. Trimming took 6 bases from V and 5 from J; bases not matched to a gene: 12. The CDR3 spans 16 residues. Per germline, CDR1 MNHGY and CDR2 SAAAGT. The CDR3 protein is CASRRPGQGSRYGYTF. DNA of the CDR3: TGTGCCAGCAGGCGTCCGGGACAGGGGTCGCGGTATGGCTACACCTTC.

This sequence joins TRBV14 and TRBJ1-2; D is ambiguous. The germline V gene encodes CDR1 SGHDN and CDR2 FVKESK. The ends were cut back, 3 bases at V and 0 bases at J, with 5 bases in the middle. This CDR3 has 13 amino acids. CDR3 loop: CASSQNPNYGYTF. The CDR3 region has the DNA TGTGCCAGCAGCCAGAACCCTAACTATGGCTACACCTTC.

The chain uses TRBV6-8 and TRBJ1-2, with D maybe TRBD1 (6 bases). This CDR3 is 16 amino acids long. Deletions cut 0 bases from V and 4 bases from J, with 15 bases between. CDR1 MNHGY and CDR2 SAAAGT come from the germline V gene. CDR3 in DNA: TGTGCCAGCAGTTACTCGGGTTCAGGGGTCCGCTATGGCTACACCTTC. Protein: CASSYSGSGVRYGYTF.